These T cell receptor beta chains were read from a single sample in a study of shared clonotypes between healthy human individuals. Data came from immunoSEQ multiplex PCR; TCRdb stores just in-frame clones and leaves some out. The table lists some 2,500,000 clones, 93% of them singletons. Specimen: naive CD4+ T cells from PBMCs. Receptors originate from a man aged 18-30 years in good health. Some clones in this sample may be carry-over from other donors' samples. Both conserved end residues are part of each CDR3. The order of the fields is D gene, V gene, clone size, J gene, CDR3 DNA, CDR3 protein. A D gene is named only where the DNA matches it firmly. Size values are once, few and many counts, or a class for expanded clones, and some rows have none.

>.|TRBV2|.|TRBJ1-5
TGTGCCAGCAGTGAAATGGGGGGCTACCAGCCCCAGCATTTT
CASSEMGGYQPQHF
>TRBD1|TRBV7-3|.|TRBJ2-1
TGTGCCAGCGGAACAGGGGAGTACGATGAGCAGTTCTTC
CASGTGEYDEQFF
>.|TRBV18|.|TRBJ2-7
TGTGCCAGCTCACTCGACGGTAATTCCTACGAGCAGTACTTC
CASSLDGNSYEQYF
>.|TRBV19|.|TRBJ2-6
TGTGCCAGTAGTCGGATGGGCAGACCGAGCTCTGGGGCCAACGTCCTGACTTTC
CASSRMGRPSSGANVLTF
>.|TRBV7-8|.|TRBJ2-3
TGTGCCAGCAGCCCCTCTAGGACAGATACGCAGTATTTT
CASSPSRTDTQYF
>TRBD1|TRBV14|.|TRBJ1-2
TGTGCCAGCAGCCCTGGACAGGGGGCATTTGGCTACACCTTC
CASSPGQGAFGYTF
>TRBD1|TRBV15|.|TRBJ1-5
TGTGCCACCAGCAGTGGTCGCGGGACAGCTATTATAGGCAATCAGCCCCAGCATTTT
CATSSGRGTAIIGNQPQHF
>.|TRBV15|.|TRBJ2-1
TGTGCCACCAGCAAAGGAACCTCGACGGAGGCCCCATCCCACAATGAGCAGTTCTTC
CATSKGTSTEAPSHNEQFF
>.|TRBV5-1|.|TRBJ1-1
TGCGCCAGCAGCCCCGGGACAACGGCCATGAACACTGAAGCTTTCTTT
CASSPGTTAMNTEAFF
>.|TRBV6-5|.|TRBJ2-7
TGTGCCAGCAGTTACTCCCGGCCTCCCTACGAGCAGTACTTC
CASSYSRPPYEQYF
>.|TRBV7-8|once|TRBJ1-5
TGTGCCAGCAGCTACGACAGCAATCAGCCCCAGCATTTT
CASSYDSNQPQHF
>.|TRBV6-1|.|TRBJ2-5
TGTGCCAGCAGTTCCTATCCCTGGGAGCAGTACTTC
CASSSYPWEQYF
>TRBD1|TRBV7-2|once|TRBJ1-1
TGTGCCAGCAGCTCGCGACAGGGAGGGACTGAAGCTTTCTTT
CASSSRQGGTEAFF
>.|TRBV27|once|TRBJ1-2
TGTGCCAGCAGTTTCAGCACCCCGGGGACCTATGGCTACACCTTC
CASSFSTPGTYGYTF
>TRBD1|TRBV4-3|.|TRBJ1-1
TGCGCCAGCAGCCTCACCGGGACAGTGAACACTGAAGCTTTCTTT
CASSLTGTVNTEAFF
>.|TRBV6-4|.|TRBJ2-3
TGTGCCAGCAGGAAGGGGGATACGCAGTATTTT
CASRKGDTQYF
>.|TRBV6-5|.|TRBJ1-2
TGTGCCAGCAGTTACCAAGGGGCCAACTATGGCTACACCTTC
CASSYQGANYGYTF
>.|TRBV5-1|.|TRBJ1-2
TGCGCCAGCAGGGGATATGGCTACACCTTC
CASRGYGYTF
>.|TRBV5-4|once|TRBJ2-3
TGTGCCAGCAGCTTGCTTGCAGATACGCAGTATTTT
CASSLLADTQYF
>.|TRBV11-3|.|TRBJ2-2
TGTGCCAGCAGCTCACGAGGGACGAACACCGGGGAGCTGTTTTTT
CASSSRGTNTGELFF
>.|TRBV2|.|TRBJ1-2
TGTGCCAGCAGTACACATGGGGTGAGCTATGGCTACACCTTC
CASSTHGVSYGYTF
>.|TRBV5-1|.|TRBJ1-1
TGCGCCAGCAGCGATCCCTCGCGTCACACTGAAGCTTTCTTT
CASSDPSRHTEAFF
>TRBD1|TRBV5-1|.|TRBJ2-2
TGCGCCAGCAGATCTCCGGGACAGGGGGACACCGGGGAGCTGTTTTTT
CASRSPGQGDTGELFF
>TRBD2|TRBV29-1|.|TRBJ2-1
TGCAGCGTCCCCGGGACTAGGTACAATGAGCAGTTCTTC
CSVPGTRYNEQFF
>.|TRBV28|.|TRBJ2-3
TGTGCCAGCAGTTGGGCAGATACGCAGTATTTT
CASSWADTQYF
>.|TRBV5-1|.|TRBJ2-1
TGCGCCAGCAGCCTAGACAGGATCGATGAGCAGTTCTTC
CASSLDRIDEQFF
>.|TRBV28|.|TRBJ1-2
TGTGCCAGCAGCCAGGACGGAGCCTATGGTGGCTACACCTTC
CASSQDGAYGGYTF
>.|TRBV6-5|.|TRBJ2-7
TGTGCCAGCAGTTTAAACGCTTACTCCTACGAGCAGTACTTC
CASSLNAYSYEQYF
>.|TRBV19|.|TRBJ2-7
TGTGCCAGTAGCCTGGGAGTCGGGAGAGAGTATTTC
CASSLGVGREYF
>TRBD1|TRBV6-1|.|TRBJ2-1
TGTGCCAGCAGTGCAGGGGACAGGGGACCCTCCAAGCAGTTCTTC
CASSAGDRGPSKQFF
>.|TRBV9|once|TRBJ2-5
TGTGCCAGCAGCGTAGGAGGCCGGGACCTACCCCAAGAGACCCAGTACTTC
CASSVGGRDLPQETQYF
>TRBD1|TRBV2|.|TRBJ2-7
TGTGCCAGCTCCGACAGGGGACGCGAGCAGTACTTC
CASSDRGREQYF
>TRBD2|TRBV7-9|.|TRBJ2-5
TGTGCCAGCAGCTTGTTGGGACTAGCGGGTCAAGAGACCCAGTACTTC
CASSLLGLAGQETQYF
>TRBD2|TRBV11-2|.|TRBJ2-7
TGTGCCAGCAGCTTATTTTTGGCAACTAGCGGGAGTGGCGAGCAGTACTTC
CASSLFLATSGSGEQYF
>.|TRBV15|.|TRBJ2-5
TGTGCCACCAGCAGGTCGGGTTACCAAGAGACCCAGTACTTC
CATSRSGYQETQYF
>TRBD1|TRBV6-1|.|TRBJ2-7
TGTGCCGGACAGGACTCCTACGAGCAGTACTTC
CAGQDSYEQYF
>TRBD1|TRBV7-9|.|TRBJ2-2
TGTGCCAGCAGAAAGACAGGGCGCGAGGCAAGTGGGCTGTTTTTT
CASRKTGREASGLFF
>.|TRBV19|.|TRBJ1-4
TGTGCCAGTAGTAGGCGCCGTCCTTCCCAACTGGATGAAAAACTGTTTTTT
CASSRRRPSQLDEKLFF